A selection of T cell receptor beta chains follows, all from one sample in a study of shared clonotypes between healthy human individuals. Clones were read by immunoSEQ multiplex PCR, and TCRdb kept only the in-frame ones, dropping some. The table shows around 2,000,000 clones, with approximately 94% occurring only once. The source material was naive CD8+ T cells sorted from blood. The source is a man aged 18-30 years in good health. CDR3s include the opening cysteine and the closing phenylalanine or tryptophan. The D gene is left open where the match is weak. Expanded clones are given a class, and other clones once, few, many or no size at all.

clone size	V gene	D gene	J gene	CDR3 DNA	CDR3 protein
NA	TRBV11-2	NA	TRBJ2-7	TGTGCCAGCAGCTCTCAGGGGACGAGTTCCTACGAGCAGTACTTC	CASSSQGTSSYEQYF
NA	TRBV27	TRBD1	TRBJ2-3	TGTGCCAGCAGTGGGACAGGGCTCGCAGATACGCAGTATTTT	CASSGTGLADTQYF
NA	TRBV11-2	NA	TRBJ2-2	TGTGCCAGCAGCCCGGGACCTCCCGGGGAGCTGTTTTTT	CASSPGPPGELFF
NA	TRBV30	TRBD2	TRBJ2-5	TGTGCCTGGGCGACCGGGACTAGCGGGGGGATAGGAGAGACCCAGTACTTC	CAWATGTSGGIGETQYF
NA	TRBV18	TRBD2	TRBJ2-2	TGTGCCAGCTCACCAAACAAGGGAACGGGAGGCGGGGAGCTGTTTTTT	CASSPNKGTGGGELFF
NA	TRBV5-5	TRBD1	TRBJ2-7	TGTGCCAGCAGCTTGGGACAGGGAATCTACGAGCAGTACTTC	CASSLGQGIYEQYF
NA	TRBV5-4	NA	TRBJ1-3	TGTGCCAGCAGCTTTGGGACGACTGGAAACACCATATATTTT	CASSFGTTGNTIYF
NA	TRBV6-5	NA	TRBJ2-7	TGTGCCAGCAGGCCAGGGGCCCAAACCTCCTACGAGCAGTACTTC	CASRPGAQTSYEQYF
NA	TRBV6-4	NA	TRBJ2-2	TGTGCCAGCAGCGCCGGCGGGGAGCTGTTTTTT	CASSAGGELFF
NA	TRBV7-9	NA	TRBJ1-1	TGTGCCAGCAGTTTTCAGACAACAGCAGAAGCTTTCTTT	CASSFQTTAEAFF
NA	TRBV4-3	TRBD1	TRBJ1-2	TGCGCCAGCAGCCACTTAACAGGGGACTATGGCTACACCTTC	CASSHLTGDYGYTF
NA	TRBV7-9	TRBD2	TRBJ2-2	TGTGCCAGCGATAAGAGCGGGGGAGGGAACACCGGGGAGCTGTTTTTT	CASDKSGGGNTGELFF
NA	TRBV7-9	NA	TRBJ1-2	TGTGCCAGCAGCCCCTCGGGGTACGGCTACACCTTC	CASSPSGYGYTF
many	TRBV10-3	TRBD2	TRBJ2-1	TGTGCCATCAGTGAGTCAGCCGCTAGCGGAGACCACAATGAGCAGTTCTTC	CAISESAASGDHNEQFF
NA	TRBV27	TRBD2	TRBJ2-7	TGTGCCAGCACGGGAGGAACCTACGAGCAGTACTTC	CASTGGTYEQYF
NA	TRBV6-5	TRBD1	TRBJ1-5	TGTGCCAGCAGTCTAAGGGGGCCACAGCCCCAGCATTTT	CASSLRGPQPQHF
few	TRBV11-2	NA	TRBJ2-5	TGTGCCAGCAGCTTAGGGGGGGCGGAGTACTTC	CASSLGGAEYF
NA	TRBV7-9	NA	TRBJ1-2	TGTGCCAGCAGCTTCGTCGACAGGCTCTATGGCTACACCTTC	CASSFVDRLYGYTF
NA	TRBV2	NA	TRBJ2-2	TGTGCCAGCATGAACCCGAACACCGGGGAGCTGTTTTTT	CASMNPNTGELFF
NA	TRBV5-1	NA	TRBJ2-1	TGCGCCAGCAGCGGGGGCGTCGGGGCATCCGGACAGTTTATCTCCTACAATGAGCAGTTCTTC	CASSGGVGASGQFISYNEQFF
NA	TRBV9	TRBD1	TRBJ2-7	TGTGCCAGCAGCGTAGGACAGGGGGCTACGTACGAGCAGTACTTC	CASSVGQGATYEQYF
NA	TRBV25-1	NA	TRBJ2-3	TGTGCCAGCAGTGATACGAGCGCCCAATTAATTTTT	CASSDTSAQLIF
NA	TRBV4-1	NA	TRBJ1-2	TGCGCCAGCAGCCAAGAAGCGGGGGGATCGCCCGGCTACACCTTC	CASSQEAGGSPGYTF
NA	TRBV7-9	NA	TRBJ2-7	TGTGCCAGCAGCTCTGCCGAGGGGATTTACTACGAGCAGTACTTC	CASSSAEGIYYEQYF
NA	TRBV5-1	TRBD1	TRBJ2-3	TGCGCCAGCAGCTTGAGGGGGCCAACAGATACGCAGTATTTT	CASSLRGPTDTQYF
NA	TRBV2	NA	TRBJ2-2	TGTGCCAGCAGTGAAGCAGGGAGACAAAGGTCCGGGGAGCTGTTTTTT	CASSEAGRQRSGELFF